The TCR beta chain described here comes from a study of cytomegalovirus exposure and HLA in healthy donors. Study-level results: Association with HLA alleles at 0.05 false discovery rate was found for 16,951 TCR beta sequences in a later analysis.

The V segment lost 5 bases and the J segment 0 bases; nucleotides outside the gene matches: 3. This CDR3 has 14 residues. Germline V gene lookup returns CDR1 KGHSH and CDR2 LQKENI. A word on this clone: The antigen remains unidentified.

PCR employed 60 Vbeta and 13 Jbeta primers. Measured with immunoSEQ multiplex PCR; TCRdb has only the in-frame clones, and not every one. Found here are about 67,000 clones, roughly nine tenths of them singletons; the top ten hold 12%. The chain uses TRBV18 and TRBJ2-7; 8 nucleotides match TRBD1. The clonotype originates from a woman under 40 in good health and CMV-seropositive. The sequenced sample consisted of PBMCs. The CDR3 here is CASSRQGNSYEQYF. The DNA for the CDR3 is TGTGCCAGCTCAAGACAGGGGAACTCCTACGAGCAGTACTTC.